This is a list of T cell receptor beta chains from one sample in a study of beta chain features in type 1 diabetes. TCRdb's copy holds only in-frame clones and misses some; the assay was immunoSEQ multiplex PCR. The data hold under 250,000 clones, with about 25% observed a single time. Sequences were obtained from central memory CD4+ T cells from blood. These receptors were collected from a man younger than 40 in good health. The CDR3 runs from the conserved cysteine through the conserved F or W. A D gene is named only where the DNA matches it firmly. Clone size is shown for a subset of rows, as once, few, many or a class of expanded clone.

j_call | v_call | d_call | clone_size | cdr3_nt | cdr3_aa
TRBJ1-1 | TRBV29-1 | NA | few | TGCAGCGTTGAAGATCTTCACAGGGCGAACACTGAAGCTTTCTTT | CSVEDLHRANTEAFF
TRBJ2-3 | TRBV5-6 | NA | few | TGTGCCAGCAGCTTGGTGTCTGATGGGGGAGATACGCAGTATTTT | CASSLVSDGGDTQYF
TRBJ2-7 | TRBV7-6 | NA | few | TGTGCCAGCAGCCCCTGGGGGGCCCTCTCCTACGAGCAGTACTTC | CASSPWGALSYEQYF
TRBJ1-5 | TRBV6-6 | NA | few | TGTGGGGCCAGCCATAGCAATCAGCCCCAGCATTTT | CGASHSNQPQHF
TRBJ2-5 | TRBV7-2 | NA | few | TGTGCCAGCAGCTTAGTGGGGGGAGCCACTGCGAGAGAGACCCAGTACTTC | CASSLVGGATARETQYF
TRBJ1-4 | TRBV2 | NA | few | TGTGCCAGCACAACAGAACGAAATGAAAAACTGTTTTTT | CASTTERNEKLFF
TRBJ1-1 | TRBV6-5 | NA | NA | TGTGCCAGCAGTTACATGGGTGGTGCAACTGAAGCTTTCTTT | CASSYMGGATEAFF
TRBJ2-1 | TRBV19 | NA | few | TGTGCCAGTAGTATAGATGGACAGTACTACAATGAGCAGTTCTTC | CASSIDGQYYNEQFF
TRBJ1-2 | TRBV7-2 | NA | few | TGTGCCAGCAGTCCAGACCCTAACTATGGCTACACCTTC | CASSPDPNYGYTF
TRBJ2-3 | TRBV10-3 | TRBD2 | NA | TGTGCCATCAGTGCGGGACTAGCGGGAAGGAAGAGCACAGATACGCAGTATTTT | CAISAGLAGRKSTDTQYF
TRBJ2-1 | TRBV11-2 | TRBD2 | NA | TGTGCCAGCAGCTCGGGACTAGCTTGGAAGTTCTTC | CASSSGLAWKFF
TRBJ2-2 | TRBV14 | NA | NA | TGTGCCAGCAGCCGTAGTCGGCACGGGGAGCTGTTTTTT | CASSRSRHGELFF
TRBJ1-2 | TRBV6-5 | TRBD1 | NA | TGTGCCAGCAGACCTCCCGGGGGACAGGGATATGGCTACACCTTC | CASRPPGGQGYGYTF